This entry features one T cell receptor beta chain sequence. V was shortened by 1 base and J by 4 bases, with 13 bases between the two germline ends. This CDR3 spans 15 amino acids. Germline CDR1 and CDR2: MGHRA and YSYEKL. Primed by a sample-barcoded 5' primer and a J-beta primer mix, a second PCR proceeded for 7 to 11 cycles. One entry per CDR3 protein results from TCRdb running MiXCR on the 5' RACE reads. The table shows 750,000 to 850,000 distinct CDR3 sequences, with around 25% occurring only once. The sample originates from a study of blood T cells in healthy people across ages. This sample also belongs to another study, concerning T cells of mothers and their children.

This receptor was taken from a boy aged 10-17 years in good health. This chain links TRBV4-1 with TRBJ1-1; D perhaps matches TRBD1 (6 bases). The sample taken for sequencing was blood. The CDR3 sequence: CASSQAHIGGTEAFF. Written as DNA, the CDR3 is TGCGCCAGCAGCCAAGCTCATATAGGGGGCACTGAAGCTTTCTTT.